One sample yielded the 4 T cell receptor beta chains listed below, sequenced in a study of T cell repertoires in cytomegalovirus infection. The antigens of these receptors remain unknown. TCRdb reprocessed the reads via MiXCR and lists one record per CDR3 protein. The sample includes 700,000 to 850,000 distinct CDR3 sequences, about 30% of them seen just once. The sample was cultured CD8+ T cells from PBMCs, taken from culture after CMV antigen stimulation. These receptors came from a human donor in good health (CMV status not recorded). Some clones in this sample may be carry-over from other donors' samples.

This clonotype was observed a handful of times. DNA of the CDR3: TGTGCCAGCAGTTCCCATGGGGACAGGGTGGCTGGAAACACCATATATTTT. Amino acid sequence: CASSSHGDRVAGNTIYF. The chain couples TRBV27 to TRBJ1-3, with 9 bases lining up with TRBD1. Germline CDR1 MNHEY, CDR2 SMNVEV (reference sequence). The CDR3 spans 17 residues. The V gene end was trimmed by 4 bases and the J gene end by 2 bases; junction bases not matched to a gene: 9.

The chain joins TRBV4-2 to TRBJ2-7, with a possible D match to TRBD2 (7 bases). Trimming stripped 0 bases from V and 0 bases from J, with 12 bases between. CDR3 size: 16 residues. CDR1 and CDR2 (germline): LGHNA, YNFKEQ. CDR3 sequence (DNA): TGTGCCAGCAGCCAAGAGATCGGGGGGCCCTCCTACGAGCAGTACTTC. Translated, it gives CASSQEIGGPSYEQYF.

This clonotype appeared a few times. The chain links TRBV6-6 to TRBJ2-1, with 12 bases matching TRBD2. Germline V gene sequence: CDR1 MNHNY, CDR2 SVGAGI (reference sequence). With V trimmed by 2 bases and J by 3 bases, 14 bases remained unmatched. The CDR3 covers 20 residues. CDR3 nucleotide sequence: TGTGCCAGCAGTTACCCTAGCGGGGGGGACCCCGCGAGGGACTACAATGAGCAGTTCTTC. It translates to CASSYPSGGDPARDYNEQFF.

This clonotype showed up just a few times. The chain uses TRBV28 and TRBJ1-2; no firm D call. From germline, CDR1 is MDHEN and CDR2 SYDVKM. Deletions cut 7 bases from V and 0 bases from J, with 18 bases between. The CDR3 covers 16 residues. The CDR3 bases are TGTGCCAGCAAGCTCGGTAGGAGGACGTCTAACTATGGCTACACCTTC. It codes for CASKLGRRTSNYGYTF.